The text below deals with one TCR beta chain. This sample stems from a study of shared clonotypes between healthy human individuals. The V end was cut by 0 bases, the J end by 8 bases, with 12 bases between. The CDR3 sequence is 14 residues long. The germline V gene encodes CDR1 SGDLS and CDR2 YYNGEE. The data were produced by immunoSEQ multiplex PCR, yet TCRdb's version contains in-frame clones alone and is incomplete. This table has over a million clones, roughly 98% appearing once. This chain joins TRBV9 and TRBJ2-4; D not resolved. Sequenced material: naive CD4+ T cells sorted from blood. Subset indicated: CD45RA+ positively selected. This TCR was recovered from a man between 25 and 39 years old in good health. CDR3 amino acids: CASSVGEGRDIQYF. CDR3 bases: TGTGCCAGCAGCGTAGGGGAAGGACGAGACATTCAGTACTTC.